These 28 T cell receptor beta chains were sequenced from one sample in a study of blood T cell repertoires in COVID-19. Only in-frame clones appear in the TCRdb table, and some are missing; sequencing was by immunoSEQ multiplex PCR. Of about 200,000 clones listed, about 86% were seen once; the top ten hold 10%. The material sequenced was peripheral blood. The receptors stem from a woman aged 50 to 60 with COVID-19, enrolled during active disease.

The V call is TRBV28, the J call TRBJ1-5; possibly TRBD1 for D (6 bases). Trimming pared 5 bases from V and 2 bases from J, leaving 10 bases between. CDR3 length: 14 amino acids. Germline V lookup: CDR1 MDHEN, CDR2 SYDVKM. The CDR3 region is CASSPGHGNQPQHF. CDR3 nucleotides: TGTGCCAGCAGTCCGGGACATGGCAATCAGCCCCAGCATTTT.

The rearrangement joins TRBV5-1 to TRBJ2-1; D gene unclear. Germline V lookup: CDR1 SGHRS, CDR2 YFSETQ. Trimming pared 0 bases from V and 0 bases from J, leaving 7 bases between. This CDR3 has 15 amino acids. CDR3 in DNA: TGCGCCAGCAGCTTGGACGGCGGCTCCTACAATGAGCAGTTCTTC. It codes for CASSLDGGSYNEQFF.

The chain employs TRBV30 and TRBJ1-2; TRBD1 might be the D (6 bases). Germline CDR1 GTSNPN, CDR2 SVGIG (reference sequence). The CDR3 runs 13 residues. Trimming took 0 bases from V and 4 from J, leaving 9 bases between them. CDR3 sequence: CAWSVGGAYGYTF. Written as DNA, the CDR3 is TGTGCCTGGAGTGTGGGGGGGGCCTATGGCTACACCTTC.

This chain connects TRBV19 to TRBJ2-3; no firm D call. The germline gives CDR1 LNHDA, CDR2 SQIVND (reference sequence). The CDR3 is made up of 17 amino acids. The V gene lost 5 bases and the J gene lost 2 bases, with 20 bases spanning the gap. CDR3 sequence reads: CASSRSTAGWNTDTQYF. The CDR3 DNA follows: TGTGCCAGTAGTCGGAGTACGGCTGGCTGGAACACAGATACGCAGTATTTT.

V gene TRBV19 combines with J gene TRBJ2-3, with D possibly being TRBD2 (5 bases). Germline-derived CDR1 and CDR2 are LNHDA and SQIVND (reference sequence). V was cut by 7 bases and J by 2 bases, with 13 bases left in between. The CDR3 has 14 amino acids. CDR3 DNA: TGTGCCAGTACCATCGGGATATACACAGATACGCAGTATTTT. It encodes CASTIGIYTDTQYF.

The J gene is TRBJ2-3, the V gene TRBV10-3, with TRBD2 identical over 10 bases. Trimming removed 6 bases from V and 4 bases from J; junction bases left unmatched: 7. Germline CDR1 and CDR2: ENHRY and SYGVKD. This CDR3 is 15 amino acids long. The CDR3 DNA is TGTGCCATCAGCCTCAGCGGGGGGGAGGCAGATACGCAGTATTTT. This codes for CAISLSGGEADTQYF.

The chain links TRBV6-1 to TRBJ1-2; possibly TRBD1 for D (5 bases). The V end lost 2 bases, the J end lost 2 bases, and 9 bases lay between the germline ends. Germline V gene lookup returns CDR1 MNHNS and CDR2 SASEGT. The CDR3 is 14 residues long. The CDR3 is CASSEIPGNYGYTF. CDR3 nucleotides: TGTGCCAGCAGTGAAATCCCAGGGAACTATGGCTACACCTTC.

The J gene is TRBJ1-2, the V gene TRBV24-1; D is undetermined. This CDR3 comprises 14 residues. V was trimmed by 4 bases and J by 2 bases, leaving 10 bases between them. Germline V CDR1 and CDR2: KGHDR, SFDVKD. CDR3 protein: CATSDSSRNYGYTF. The CDR3 DNA reads as TGTGCCACCAGTGACTCCTCACGGAACTATGGCTACACCTTC.

The chain couples TRBV4-3 to TRBJ2-7; the match to TRBD2 covers 9 bases. There are 16 residues in the CDR3. Germline loops: CDR1 LGHNA, CDR2 YSLEER. V shed 3 bases, J shed 2 bases, and the junction held 8 bases outside the gene matches. The CDR3 sequence: CASSQSIAGAPYEQYF. For the CDR3, the DNA is TGCGCCAGCAGCCAGTCAATAGCGGGGGCCCCCTACGAGCAGTACTTC.

Only a few counts were recorded for this clone. The chain has TRBV24-1 and TRBJ2-1; the match to TRBD2 covers 15 bases. CDR3 length equals 16 residues. Germline CDR1 KGHDR, CDR2 SFDVKD. Trimming cost V 4 bases and J 11 bases; bases outside gene matches: 8. In DNA form, the CDR3 reads TGTGCCACCAGTGACCCTGGACTAGCGGGGGGGTTAAAGCAGTTCTTC. Translated, it gives CATSDPGLAGGLKQFF.

The chain recombines TRBV28 with TRBJ2-1, with TRBD1 as a possible D gene (6 bases). V was trimmed by 3 bases and J by 9 bases, leaving 9 bases between them. The CDR3 contains 12 residues. The germline gives CDR1 MDHEN, CDR2 SYDVKM. The CDR3 nucleotides read TGTGCCAGCAGTTTTGGGGGCTTTGAGCAGTTCTTC. Translating gives CASSFGGFEQFF.

The chain recombines TRBV19 with TRBJ2-3; a possible D gene is TRBD2 (6 bases). V was pared by 7 bases and J by 3 bases, with 11 bases between. Germline CDR1 is LNHDA and CDR2 is SQIVND (reference sequence). CDR3 length equals 13 residues. The CDR3 DNA reads TGTGCCAGTAAGTCTAGCGAAACAGATACGCAGTATTTT. Its translation: CASKSSETDTQYF.

The CDR3 DNA reads as TGTGCCACTTACAGGGAAGGCCAGCCCCAGCATTTT. This gives the protein CATYREGQPQHF. V usage is TRBV6-6 and J usage is TRBJ1-5; TRBD1 might be the D (6 bases). CDR3 length equals 12 residues. Trimming stripped 10 bases from V and 7 bases from J, with 14 bases between. Germline CDR1 MNHNY, CDR2 SVGAGI (reference sequence).

The V call is TRBV19, the J call TRBJ1-2, with TRBD1 matching 10 bases. Trimming removed 4 bases from V and 4 bases from J; junction bases left unmatched: 6. From germline, CDR1 is LNHDA and CDR2 SQIVND (reference sequence). This CDR3 comprises 15 residues. The CDR3 region is CASSKGTGDIYGYTF. Written as DNA, the CDR3 is TGTGCCAGTAGTAAAGGGACAGGGGATATCTATGGCTACACCTTC.

The V call is TRBV5-1, the J call TRBJ2-2, with 13 bases that match TRBD2. Germline values: CDR1 SGHRS, CDR2 YFSETQ. Trimming removed 7 bases from V and 2 bases from J; junction bases left unmatched: 5. The CDR3 extends over 16 amino acids. The CDR3 bases are TGCGCCAGCGTCGGACTAGCGGGGGATAACACCGGGGAGCTGTTTTTT. Translating it yields CASVGLAGDNTGELFF.

The chain recombines TRBV6-6 with TRBJ1-4; weak D call: TRBD1 (5 bases). In germline, CDR1 is MNHNY, CDR2 SVGAGI (reference sequence). The CDR3 is 15 residues long. V lost 6 bases and J 7 bases, leaving 18 bases between the germline ends. In DNA, the CDR3 is TGTGCCAGCAGCCGGGGGACTGGGGGTCCTGAAAAACTGTTTTTT. This sequence encodes CASSRGTGGPEKLFF.

This chain connects TRBV6-5 to TRBJ2-1, with 9 bases identical to TRBD2. V gave up 6 bases and J gave up 6 bases; unmatched junction bases: 9. CDR3 length equals 15 residues. Germline CDR1 is MNHEY and CDR2 is SVGAGI. The DNA for the CDR3 is TGTGCCAGCAGGGGACTCGCGGGGGGGCTCAATGAGCAGTTCTTC. Translated: CASRGLAGGLNEQFF.

The rearrangement uses TRBV29-1 and TRBJ1-2, with D uncertain. The length of the CDR3 is 14 residues. CDR1 SQVTM and CDR2 ANQGSEA come from the germline V gene. The V end lost 7 bases, the J end lost 1 base, and 16 bases lay between the germline ends. CDR3 DNA sequence: TGCAGCGCCTGGAGTCCGAATCTTAACTATGGCTACACCTTC. As protein: CSAWSPNLNYGYTF.

This clone was counted only a few times. The chain joins TRBV5-1 to TRBJ1-5; TRBD1 agrees at 7 bases. Germline CDR1 is SGHRS and CDR2 is YFSETQ. Trimming at V came to 0 bases and at J to 5 bases, leaving 8 bases not matched to a gene. The CDR3 is 16 residues long. In DNA, the CDR3 is TGCGCCAGCAGCTTGGGCGCAGGGGGAGATCATCAGCCCCAGCATTTT. As protein: CASSLGAGGDHQPQHF.

The chain carries TRBV5-5 and TRBJ2-5; 7 nucleotides match TRBD2. CDR1 SGHKS and CDR2 YYEKEE come from the germline V gene (reference sequence). Losses at the gene ends were 4 bases for V and 5 bases for J; bases not matched to a gene: 14. The CDR3 runs 16 residues. The CDR3 bases are TGTGCCAGCAGCGAAGGCGGGGGACCCAACCGGGAGACCCAGTACTTC. The encoded protein is CASSEGGGPNRETQYF.

This chain joins TRBV5-5 and TRBJ2-5; D ambiguous. V shed 2 bases and J shed 5 bases, with 4 bases lying between them. There are 11 residues in the CDR3. Per the germline V gene, CDR1 is SGHKS and CDR2 is YYEKEE (reference sequence). The CDR3 DNA reads as TGTGCCAGCAGCTTCGGGGAGACCCAGTACTTC. Translating it yields CASSFGETQYF.

The chain carries TRBV3-1 (or the pseudogene TRBV3-2) and TRBJ2-5; 10 bases line up with TRBD1. The CDR3 spans 15 residues. V lost 5 bases to trimming and J lost 5 bases; unmatched junction nucleotides: 8. CDR1 LGHDT and CDR2 YNNKEL come from the germline V gene (reference sequence). This chain's CDR3 is CASSYRQGAWETQYF. The CDR3 DNA sequence: TGTGCCAGCAGCTACAGACAGGGGGCCTGGGAGACCCAGTACTTC.

V is TRBV5-6 and J is TRBJ2-4; the D is unclear. Germline V CDR1 and CDR2: SGHDT, YYEEEE. This CDR3 region has 16 residues. The germline V and J ends were trimmed by 0 bases and 0 bases, with 10 bases remaining between them. This CDR3 is CASSLATLIAKNIQYF. The DNA for the CDR3 is TGTGCCAGCAGCTTGGCGACACTTATAGCCAAAAACATTCAGTACTTC.

The rearrangement joins TRBV14 to TRBJ1-2; D is unresolved. V was pared by 1 base and J by 5 bases, with 8 bases between. CDR1 is SGHDN, CDR2 FVKESK, per germline. The CDR3 covers 13 residues. In nucleotides, the CDR3 is TGTGCCAGCAGCCAAGGAGGCGGGTATGGCTACACCTTC. This gives the protein CASSQGGGYGYTF. The full variable domain, rest sourced from reference TRBV14 and TRBJ1-2, is EAGVTQFPSHSVIEKGQTVTLRCDPISGHDNLYWYRRVMGKEIKFLLHFVKESKQDESGMPNNRFLAERTGGTYSTLKVQPAELEDSGVYFCASSQGGGYGYTFGSGTRLTVV.

The CDR3 DNA reads TGTGCCAGCAGTCCTGACTCCCGCTCTGGGGCCAACGTCCTGACTTTC. Its translation: CASSPDSRSGANVLTF. The chain recombines TRBV6-4 with TRBJ2-6; D is unclear. V was shortened by 5 bases and J by 0 bases, with 11 bases between the two germline ends. This CDR3 contains 16 residues. CDR1 is MRHNA and CDR2 is SNTAGT in the germline V gene.

V gene TRBV5-6 combines with J gene TRBJ1-2; possible D gene TRBD1, 6 bases. V was clipped by 6 bases and J by 8 bases, with 14 bases between them. The CDR3 loop spans 12 amino acids. Germline-derived CDR1 and CDR2 are SGHDT and YYEEEE. This CDR3 is CASTTRGGGYTF. In DNA, the CDR3 is TGTGCCAGCACCACAAGGGGGGGAGGCTACACCTTC.

The chain joins TRBV11-3 to TRBJ2-3; D not certain. CDR3 length: 12 amino acids. The germline V gene has CDR1 SGHNT and CDR2 YENEEA. The ends were cut back, 5 bases at V and 3 bases at J, with 6 bases in the middle. CDR3 coding DNA: TGTGCCAGCAGCCGCAGAACAGATACGCAGTATTTT. This codes for CASSRRTDTQYF.

The chain links TRBV3-1 (or the pseudogene TRBV3-2) to TRBJ2-1; 14 nucleotides align to TRBD2. The CDR3 runs to 20 residues. With 0 bases clipped from V and 8 bases from J, the junction kept 15 bases outside the gene matches. CDR1 and CDR2 from the germline V gene are LGHDT and YNNKEL (reference sequence). The CDR3 sequence: CASSQDSLLPTSGGGYEQFF. The CDR3 DNA is TGTGCCAGCAGCCAAGATTCGTTGCTACCGACTAGCGGGGGGGGCTATGAGCAGTTCTTC.